The present T cell receptor beta chain was sequenced within a study of sequential checkpoint blockade in melanoma. Study-wide background: Randomization was 1:1 between first-line nivolumab→ipilimumab and ipilimumab→nivolumab. Each arm's sequence ended with maintenance nivolumab.

Method: immunoSEQ multiplex PCR; TCRdb's copy keeps in-frame clones and lacks some. Here the sample spans more than 15,000 clones, approximately 70% being singletons. The treatment denotes: randomized to nivolumab then ipilimumab (arm A) or the reverse (arm B). None of the patients previously received DNA-damaging chemotherapy. Live CD3+CD8+ CD19− CD56− cells were sorted from PBMCs. The ends lost 3 bases at V and 2 bases at J; junction bases unmatched: 3. This CDR3 has 15 amino acids. Germline CDR1 and CDR2: SGHRS and YFSETQ. The V gene is TRBV5-1, the J gene TRBJ2-5; 11 bases are shared with TRBD2. The TCR sequence derives from a human donor with melanoma. Sample: CD8+ T cells sorted from blood (inferred from file names), taken from a patient given nivolumab and ipilimumab in sequence. Written as DNA, the CDR3 is TGCGCCAGCAGCTGGGGACTAGCGGTTCAAGAGACCCAGTACTTC. Its protein is CASSWGLAVQETQYF.